The clone carrying this TCR beta chain has only a few counts. No antigen is known for it. Via MiXCR, TCRdb re-called the RT-PCR reads, giving one row per CDR3 protein. The sample lists 500,000 or so distinct CDR3 sequences; 15% to 20% were seen once. Germline CDR1 is ENHRY and CDR2 is SYGVKD. This CDR3 contains 12 residues. V was shortened by 8 bases and J by 4 bases, with 9 bases between the two germline ends. This sample was included in a study of response to subunit inactivated influenza vaccine. Study-level points and caveats: Authors suggested each seasonal flu vaccination may recruit only limited numbers of new T cells.

The receptor was isolated from a man aged 50-75 years who received an inactivated influenza vaccine. Sequences were derived from CD4+ T cells sorted from PBMCs, sampled less than 30 months after vaccination. This chain joins TRBV10-3 and TRBJ2-1, with D tentatively TRBD1 or TRBD2 (5 bases each). Written as DNA, the CDR3 is TGTGCCATCCGGGACCGATACAATGAGCAGTTCTTC. This translates into CAIRDRYNEQFF.